This TCR beta chain was recorded in a study of blood T cell repertoires in COVID-19. Study-level background: COVID-19 samples from acute and convalescent phases originated in the United States, Italy and Spain. Sample material is recorded as cDNA or gDNA derived from T cells, B-cell-depleted T cells, or PBMCs.

In the original workflow: Amplification with reference gene primers provided the estimates of nucleated cell counts. Profiling relied on immunoSEQ multiplex PCR, and the TCRdb table lists in-frame clones only, not all of them. The DNA gave D and trimming, while V, J and clone size come from that table. Here the sample spans under 200,000 clones, 80% to 90% being singletons. V was clipped by 6 bases and J by 5 bases, with 19 bases between them. The CDR3 runs to 15 residues. Germline-derived CDR1 and CDR2 are LNHDA and SQIVND (reference sequence). The chain links TRBV19 to TRBJ1-1, with D possibly TRBD1 on 6 matching bases. The sequenced material came from peripheral blood. The sequence was obtained from an elderly woman with acute or convalescent COVID-19. This chain's CDR3 is CASSPGGLGRTEAFF. CDR3 coding DNA: TGTGCCAGTAGCCCGGGGGGCTTAGGACGGACTGAAGCTTTCTTT.